The 30 T cell receptor beta chains reported below all come from one sample, sequenced in a study of blood T cell repertoires in COVID-19. Using immunoSEQ multiplex PCR, the repertoire was profiled, and TCRdb retains in-frame clones only, with some absent. The sample consists of fewer than 350,000 clones, 80% to 90% of them appearing once. Sequencing was done on a sample of peripheral blood. The source is a man aged 40-49 years with acute or convalescent COVID-19.

The chain employs TRBV5-1 and TRBJ2-7, with TRBD1 matching over 7 bases. Germline V gives CDR1 SGHRS, CDR2 YFSETQ. The CDR3 contains 16 residues. V was pared by 0 bases and J by 0 bases, with 6 bases of the junction left unmatched. DNA of the CDR3: TGCGCCAGCAGCTTGGGGACAGGTCCCAGCTCCTACGAGCAGTACTTC. Its protein is CASSLGTGPSSYEQYF.

J is TRBJ2-3 and V is TRBV7-8, with D uncertain. V was shortened by 5 bases and J by 3 bases, with 9 bases between the two germline ends. Per germline, CDR1 SGHVS and CDR2 FQNEAQ. The CDR3 contains 13 residues. The CDR3: CASSAYGTDTQYF. The CDR3 coding sequence is TGTGCCAGCAGCGCCTACGGTACAGATACGCAGTATTTT.

This chain joins TRBV19 and TRBJ1-2; no clear D gene. From germline, CDR1 is LNHDA and CDR2 SQIVND (reference sequence). The CDR3 extends over 13 amino acids. Trimming took 1 base from V and 5 from J, leaving 8 bases between them. The chain's CDR3 is CASSIAGLYGYTF. CDR3 nucleotides: TGTGCCAGTAGTATAGCAGGCTTATATGGCTACACCTTC.

This chain uses TRBV30 with TRBJ2-7; 16 bases are shared with TRBD2. This CDR3 contains 17 residues. Per germline, CDR1 GTSNPN and CDR2 SVGIG (reference sequence). With 2 bases clipped from V and 5 bases from J, the junction kept 9 bases outside the gene matches. In DNA form, the CDR3 reads TGTGCCTGGAGTCCGGGACTAGCGGGGGGGCCAGGGGACGAGCAGTACTTC. Protein sequence: CAWSPGLAGGPGDEQYF.

J is TRBJ2-7 and V is TRBV3-1 (or the pseudogene TRBV3-2); D is perhaps TRBD2 (6 bases). The CDR3 totals 15 residues. Trimming pared 0 bases from V and 5 bases from J, leaving 14 bases between. Germline V CDR1 and CDR2: LGHDT, YNNKEL (reference sequence). The CDR3 nucleotides read TGTGCCAGCAGCCAAGAACCCACACTAGCCAACGAGCAGTACTTC. Its translation is CASSQEPTLANEQYF.

The CDR3, as DNA: TGTGCCAGCAGTCTTCTAGCGGACGCCCAGTTCTTC. It is translated as CASSLLADAQFF. The chain recombines TRBV2 with TRBJ2-1, with 7 bases identical to TRBD2. Unmatched junction bases numbered 8, after V lost 5 bases and J lost 13 bases. In germline, CDR1 is SNHLY, CDR2 FYNNEI. This CDR3 region has 12 residues.

This rearrangement joins TRBV2 to TRBJ1-2; possibly TRBD1 for D (5 bases). Trimming shortened V by 1 base and J by 9 bases, and 15 bases separated the two germline ends. CDR1 and CDR2 (germline): SNHLY, FYNNEI. The CDR3 covers 14 residues. This CDR3 is CASSEVVGQGSYTF. In DNA form, the CDR3 reads TGTGCCAGCAGTGAAGTGGTTGGGCAGGGAAGCTACACCTTC.

CDR3 DNA: TGTGCCAGCAAGCTAGGGGGAAACACCGGGGAGCTGTTTTTT. It is translated as CASKLGGNTGELFF. The chain combines TRBV2 with TRBJ2-2; maybe TRBD1 (6 bases). Germline CDR1 reads SNHLY; CDR2 reads FYNNEI. This CDR3 region has 14 residues. The V end lost 7 bases, the J end lost 2 bases, and 11 bases lay between the germline ends.

The chain combines TRBV10-1 with TRBJ2-2, with 7 positions matching TRBD1. Germline CDR1 is WNHNN and CDR2 is SYGVQD (reference sequence). Unmatched junction bases numbered 4, after V lost 6 bases and J lost 0 bases. The CDR3 has 15 residues. The CDR3, as DNA: TGCGCCAGCAGACCCGGGACAGCGAACACCGGGGAGCTGTTTTTT. Amino acid sequence: CASRPGTANTGELFF.

V is TRBV7-9 and J is TRBJ2-2; 12 bases fit TRBD1. The junction had 4 bases not matched to a gene; V was cut back by 5 bases and J by 6 bases. The germline V gene encodes CDR1 SEHNR and CDR2 FQNEAQ (reference sequence). The CDR3 covers 15 residues. This CDR3 reads CASSGTGGIAGELFF. The DNA for the CDR3 is TGTGCCAGCAGCGGGACAGGGGGCATCGCCGGGGAGCTGTTTTTT. The complete variable domain, with remaining parts taken from reference TRBV7-9 and TRBJ2-2, reads DTGVSQNPRHKITKRGQNVTFRCDPISEHNRLYWYRQTLGQGPEFLTYFQNEAQLEKSRLLSDRFSAERPKGSFSTLEIQRTEQGDSAMYLCASSGTGGIAGELFFGEGSRLTVL.

The chain couples TRBV2 to TRBJ1-5; TRBD1 agrees at 7 bases. V was pared by 0 bases and J by 7 bases, with 6 bases of the junction left unmatched. Germline lookup yields CDR1 SNHLY and CDR2 FYNNEI. The CDR3 sequence is 15 residues long. This CDR3 is CASSEATGSDQPQHF. The DNA for the CDR3 is TGTGCCAGCAGTGAAGCGACAGGGAGCGACCAGCCCCAGCATTTT.

CDR3: CASSTQGGNTEAFF. The CDR3 region has the DNA TGCGCCAGCAGCACGCAGGGGGGGAACACTGAAGCTTTCTTT. The V gene is TRBV5-1, the J gene TRBJ1-1; 7 bases are a match to TRBD1. The CDR3 is made up of 14 amino acids. The ends lost 4 bases at V and 1 base at J; junction bases unmatched: 4. In germline, CDR1 is SGHRS, CDR2 YFSETQ.

V usage is TRBV3-1 (or the pseudogene TRBV3-2) and J usage is TRBJ1-5; D perhaps matches TRBD1 (6 bases). Between the trimmed V and J ends, which lost 4 bases and 3 bases, there was a span of 10 bases. Germline V gene data show CDR1 as LGHDT and CDR2 as YNNKEL (reference sequence). This CDR3 contains 14 residues. The CDR3 DNA follows: TGTGCCAGCAGCCTACAGGGTTACAATCAGCCCCAGCATTTT. Its translation is CASSLQGYNQPQHF.

The rearrangement joins TRBV9 to TRBJ2-1; D perhaps matches TRBD2 (6 bases). There are 14 residues in the CDR3. Germline V gene data show CDR1 as SGDLS and CDR2 as YYNGEE. The V end lost 2 bases, the J end lost 6 bases, and 12 bases lay between the germline ends. CDR3 nucleotides: TGTGCCAGCAGCGTGTCGGGGGAGCCCAATGAGCAGTTCTTC. Protein sequence: CASSVSGEPNEQFF.

The rearrangement links TRBV29-1 to TRBJ1-5; 7 nucleotides match TRBD1. From germline, CDR1 is SQVTM and CDR2 ANQGSEA. The CDR3 has 14 amino acids. The ends lost 5 bases at V and 0 bases at J; junction bases unmatched: 4. CDR3 nucleotide sequence: TGCAGCGTTTTGACAGGGAATAGCAATCAGCCCCAGCATTTT. Translating it yields CSVLTGNSNQPQHF.

The genes are TRBV5-1 and TRBJ2-5; 8 bases line up with TRBD1. CDR1 SGHRS and CDR2 YFSETQ come from the germline V gene. V was clipped by 1 base and J by 4 bases; unmatched bases: 6. CDR3 length equals 15 residues. The CDR3 spells CASSLIGQGGETQYF. DNA of the CDR3: TGCGCCAGCAGCTTGATCGGACAGGGAGGAGAGACCCAGTACTTC.

The chain carries TRBV7-8 and TRBJ2-4; 8 bases fit TRBD1. The germline CDR1 and CDR2 sequences are SGHVS and FQNEAQ. V was pared by 7 bases and J by 5 bases, with 13 bases of the junction left unmatched. The CDR3 length is 16 residues. The CDR3: CASTDPPDRAENIQYF. The CDR3 DNA sequence: TGTGCCAGCACCGACCCCCCGGACAGGGCGGAAAACATTCAGTACTTC.

V and J are TRBV10-2 and TRBJ2-7; D might be TRBD2 (5 bases). Trimming took 7 bases from V and 1 from J, leaving 11 bases between them. Germline CDR1 reads WSHSY; CDR2 reads SAAADI. This CDR3 has 13 amino acids. The CDR3 DNA is TGCGCCAGCATGCCGGGATTTTCCTACGAGCAGTACTTC. Translated, it gives CASMPGFSYEQYF.

V and J are TRBV11-3 and TRBJ2-2; tentative D call: TRBD2 (6 bases). CDR1 and CDR2 (germline): SGHNT, YENEEA. This CDR3 is 15 amino acids long. V was clipped by 1 base and J by 7 bases, with 13 bases between them. In nucleotides, the CDR3 is TGTGCCAGCAGCTTAGGGAGTTCGGAGGGCGGGGAGCTGTTTTTT. It specifies CASSLGSSEGGELFF.

The J gene is TRBJ1-1, the V gene TRBV9; TRBD1 agrees at 7 bases. Germline V gene lookup returns CDR1 SGDLS and CDR2 YYNGEE. V lost 4 bases to trimming and J lost 8 bases; unmatched junction nucleotides: 8. CDR3 length equals 13 residues. The CDR3 reads CASSLQGWGEAFF. CDR3 coding DNA: TGTGCCAGCAGCTTACAGGGGTGGGGGGAAGCTTTCTTT.

The chain links TRBV2 to TRBJ2-7; 7 bases map to TRBD2. CDR1 SNHLY and CDR2 FYNNEI come from the germline V gene. The length of the CDR3 is 14 residues. Trimming removed 4 bases from V and 2 bases from J; junction bases left unmatched: 5. CDR3 in DNA: TGTGCCAGCAGTGTACACCGGGAGGCCTACGAGCAGTACTTC. The encoded protein is CASSVHREAYEQYF. Together with reference TRBV2 and TRBJ2-7, the CDR3 gives the full variable domain: EPEVTQTPSHQVTQMGQEVILRCVPISNHLYFYWYRQILGQKVEFLVSFYNNEISEKSEIFDDQFSVERPDGSNFTLKIRSTKLEDSAMYFCASSVHREAYEQYFGPGTRLTVT.

The chain employs TRBV2 and TRBJ2-2; 7 bases are shared with TRBD1. The V gene's germline CDR1 is SNHLY and CDR2 FYNNEI. This CDR3 region has 14 residues. Trimming at V came to 6 bases and at J to 4 bases, leaving 5 bases not matched to a gene. The CDR3 protein is CASRGTVRTGELFF. The CDR3 region has the DNA TGTGCCAGCAGAGGGACAGTCCGCACCGGGGAGCTGTTTTTT.

The J gene is TRBJ1-5, the V gene TRBV19, with D perhaps matching TRBD1 (5 bases). V gave up 3 bases and J gave up 9 bases, with 21 bases separating them. There are 16 residues in the CDR3. Germline V gene data show CDR1 as LNHDA and CDR2 as SQIVND (reference sequence). The CDR3 nucleotides read TGTGCCAGTAGTATGAAAGCAGGGCCCAGGTCGCGGCCCCAGCATTTT. Its translation: CASSMKAGPRSRPQHF.

The chain recombines TRBV7-9 with TRBJ2-7, with D unresolved. The germline gives CDR1 SEHNR, CDR2 FQNEAQ (reference sequence). V was trimmed by 8 bases and J by 0 bases, leaving 14 bases between them. The length of the CDR3 is 14 residues. CDR3 DNA sequence: TGTGCCAGCGAATTTGAACAGAACTCCTACGAGCAGTACTTC. Translating it yields CASEFEQNSYEQYF.

V usage is TRBV3-1 (or the pseudogene TRBV3-2) and J usage is TRBJ2-2; TRBD1 matches 8 bases. CDR3 length: 17 amino acids. CDR1 and CDR2 from the germline V gene are LGHDT and YNNKEL (reference sequence). Trimming at V came to 2 bases and at J to 4 bases, leaving 9 bases not matched to a gene. The CDR3 loop is CASSQYGGQGATGELFF. DNA of the CDR3: TGTGCCAGCAGCCAATACGGCGGACAGGGTGCCACCGGGGAGCTGTTTTTT.

This clone was seen only once. The V and J genes are TRBV7-9 and TRBJ1-5; no definite D call. Trimming removed 5 bases at V and 3 bases at J, with 5 bases between. The CDR3 runs 12 residues. Germline V gives CDR1 SEHNR, CDR2 FQNEAQ (reference sequence). The CDR3 spells CASSENNQPQHF. As DNA, the CDR3 is TGTGCCAGCAGCGAGAACAATCAGCCCCAGCATTTT.

In this sample, this clone turned up a few times. The chain couples TRBV19 to TRBJ2-2; tentatively, D is TRBD2 (5 bases). The CDR3 is 15 residues long. Trimming left V 4 bases short and J 0 bases short, with 9 bases between. Germline CDR1 reads LNHDA; CDR2 reads SQIVND (reference sequence). As DNA, the CDR3 is TGTGCCAGTAGTAGAGGGTCAGCGAACACCGGGGAGCTGTTTTTT. Protein: CASSRGSANTGELFF.

This chain joins TRBV5-1 and TRBJ2-5; 7 nucleotides align to TRBD2. Trimming at V came to 2 bases and at J to 3 bases, leaving 7 bases not matched to a gene. The CDR3 runs 15 residues. The germline CDR1 and CDR2 sequences are SGHRS and YFSETQ. CDR3 loop: CASSLYGGTEETQYF. DNA for the CDR3: TGCGCCAGCAGCTTATACGGGGGGACTGAAGAGACCCAGTACTTC.

The chain couples TRBV19 to TRBJ2-2; the match to TRBD1 covers 9 bases. Trimming cost V 4 bases and J 6 bases; bases outside gene matches: 12. Germline lookup yields CDR1 LNHDA and CDR2 SQIVND (reference sequence). The CDR3 consists of 17 residues. CDR3 sequence (DNA): TGTGCCAGTAGTAGGGACAGGGCCCACCCGTTGGCCGGGGAGCTGTTTTTT. Its protein product is CASSRDRAHPLAGELFF.

This clone turned up a few times. The chain links TRBV30 to TRBJ1-5; 8 bases match TRBD1. Germline V gene sequence: CDR1 GTSNPN, CDR2 SVGIG (reference sequence). This CDR3 has 14 residues. V gave up 2 bases and J gave up 2 bases; unmatched junction bases: 2. CDR3 nucleotide sequence: TGTGCCTGGAGTAAGACAGGGGGCAATCAGCCCCAGCATTTT. This gives the protein CAWSKTGGNQPQHF.